These T cell receptor beta chains were read from a single sample in a study of read filtering for tumor transcriptome and immune sequencing. TCRdb used MiXCR to reprocess the reads, holding one entry per CDR3 protein. The sample includes tens of thousands of distinct CDR3 sequences, 20% to 25% of them seen just once. Material for sequencing was a population of CD138-negative cells sorted from bone marrow. These receptors were taken from a donor over 35 with multiple myeloma. Both conserved end residues are trimmed from each CDR3.

>TRBV5-1
ASSSPGGTYEQY
>TRBV12-3/TRBV12-4
ASSAPRDRGSGELF
>TRBV11-2
ASSLLAGGPSYNEQF
>TRBV20-1
SARGRLNTGELF
>TRBV13
ASSSTTRRDEQF
>TRBV20-1
SAMAGSSSYEQY
>TRBV4-2
ASSQEAEWDRGHTGELF
>TRBV30
AWIHTGAGGDNEQF
>TRBV7-9
ASSSGTTWKETQY
>TRBV6-6
ASSYFQGATYEQY
>TRBV20-1
SARGLKRGGGNGELF
>TRBV4-1
ASSLPGNSGANVLT
>TRBV18
ASSPLNQGRDEQY
>TRBV29-1
SVEGRARLSNQPQH
>TRBV10-3
AISEGGGRTEAF
>TRBV6-1
ASRTDGLAGRGRY
>TRBV6-6
ASRLSQGVISPLH
>TRBV7-2
ASSLDGTNYGYT
>TRBV3-1
ASSQLAGVINEQF
>TRBV7-9
ASSRQGARADTQY
>TRBV18
ASSPSGTVDTEAF
>TRBV7-2
ASSLAVLRYSGNTIY
>TRBV19
ASSLGLAGKNTYEQY
>TRBV14
ASSHRTDNSPLH
>TRBV12-3/TRBV12-4
ASSSADTQY
>TRBV2
ASSALGRGEFRV
>TRBV10-3
ATEDSNSPLH
>TRBV6-1
ASSEAYGPSQPQH
>TRBV9
ASSILAGLNNEQF
>TRBV25-1
ASRSSGTEETQY
>TRBV28
ASSPTVGGYT
>TRBV28
ASSPGGTGKTQY
>TRBV5-1
ASSFGRDTEAF
>TRBV29-1
SVANTGELF
>TRBV29-1
SVAGVQETQC
>TRBV7-2
ASSLYATNEKLF
>TRBV5-1
ASSLADGSYNEQF
>TRBV27
ASSLLGAVGELF
>TRBV18
ASSPGTGSYEQY
>TRBV2
ASEGVYPYEQY
>TRBV28
ASGTSGTGVSPLH